A single sample gave rise to the 25 T cell receptor beta chains below, sequenced in a study of blood T cell repertoires in COVID-19 (dated by TCRdb to 2019 to 2021). Preparation of the library involved the immunoSEQ multiplex PCR assay. TCRdb retrieved this table from immuneACCESS and kept in-frame rearrangements only. Not all clones are present; in checked studies, unresolved V genes account for under half, and no reason is known for the remainder. The sample table lists 90,000 to 150,000 clones, 70% to 80% of them with a count of one. Of the sample, about 6.6% falls within the top ten clones. Sequenced: peripheral blood. The receptors were gathered from a man aged 70-80 years with acute or convalescent COVID-19.

This clone was recorded only once. V is TRBV3-1 (or the pseudogene TRBV3-2) and J is TRBJ1-1; no firm D call. The CDR3 spans 15 residues. Trimming left V 3 bases short and J 2 bases short, with 13 bases between. Looked up from germline, CDR1 is LGHDT and CDR2 is YNNKEL (reference sequence). CDR3 nucleotide sequence: TGTGCCAGCAGCCAGGGAGCCGGGTTCAACACTGAAGCTTTCTTT. This sequence encodes CASSQGAGFNTEAFF.

A single count supports this clone. The chain joins TRBV7-2 to TRBJ2-2; TRBD2 matches 9 bases. The junction had 11 bases not matched to a gene; V was cut back by 5 bases and J by 4 bases. Germline V gene lookup returns CDR1 SGHTA and CDR2 FQGNSA. This CDR3 contains 17 residues. The CDR3 coding sequence is TGTGCCAGCAGCGCCGACTTAGCGGGAGTGAGCACCGGGGAGCTGTTTTTT. It yields the protein CASSADLAGVSTGELFF.

V gene TRBV6-4 combines with J gene TRBJ2-1; TRBD2 is a possible D gene (7 bases). Germline V gene data show CDR1 as MRHNA and CDR2 as SNTAGT. The V gene lost 3 bases and the J gene lost 7 bases, with 19 bases spanning the gap. The CDR3 loop spans 16 amino acids. The CDR3 DNA follows: TGTGCCAGCAGTGAAAGGGCGGGGGCCCAGGGGAATGAGCAGTTCTTC. Amino acid sequence: CASSERAGAQGNEQFF.

The chain combines TRBV12-5 with TRBJ2-1; 9 bases line up with TRBD1. The length of the CDR3 is 15 residues. Germline V gene lookup returns CDR1 LGHNT and CDR2 FRNRAP. Trimming took 3 bases from V and 5 from J; bases not matched to a gene: 5. The CDR3, as DNA: TGTGCTAGTGGTTTCGCGGGACAGGGTAACAATGAGCAGTTCTTC. Its translation: CASGFAGQGNNEQFF.

CDR3 region: CASSYSLRPSEQYF. CDR3 in DNA: TGTGCCAGCAGTTACTCGCTTAGACCTAGCGAGCAGTACTTC. The gene calls are TRBV6-5 and TRBJ2-7; D gene ambiguous. CDR1 is MNHEY, CDR2 SVGAGI, per germline. This CDR3 has 14 residues. The V end lost 0 bases, the J end lost 6 bases, and 12 bases lay between the germline ends.

This clone was observed a few times. The chain employs TRBV6-6 and TRBJ2-1; 10 nucleotides match TRBD2. The V and J ends lost 10 bases and 3 bases, in that order; junction bases with no gene match: 9. Germline V gene lookup returns CDR1 MNHNY and CDR2 SVGAGI (reference sequence). This CDR3 is built from 15 residues. In DNA, the CDR3 is TGTGCCATCGCCCGTACTAGCGGGATCTACAATGAGCAGTTCTTC. It specifies CAIARTSGIYNEQFF.

This chain connects TRBV28 to TRBJ2-5; TRBD1 agrees at 7 bases. In germline, CDR1 is MDHEN, CDR2 SYDVKM. The CDR3 is 19 amino acids. The ends lost 3 bases at V and 1 base at J; junction bases unmatched: 17. CDR3 coding DNA: TGTGCCAGCAGTTTCCCTCTGAGGGACAGCGAAAGAGGCCAAGAGACCCAGTACTTC. Its translation is CASSFPLRDSERGQETQYF.

This chain connects TRBV7-2 to TRBJ2-7, with D possibly TRBD2 on 7 matching bases. V was cut by 1 base and J by 2 bases, with 12 bases left in between. Germline V gene lookup returns CDR1 SGHTA and CDR2 FQGNSA. CDR3 length: 15 residues. The CDR3 is CASSLVAGATYEQYF. The CDR3 coding sequence is TGTGCCAGCAGCTTAGTTGCGGGGGCAACCTACGAGCAGTACTTC.

This sequence joins TRBV6-6 and TRBJ2-1; 12 positions match TRBD2. CDR3 length equals 16 residues. The trim removed 5 bases at V and 10 bases at J, leaving 12 bases unmatched. In germline, CDR1 is MNHNY, CDR2 SVGAGI (reference sequence). The CDR3 is CASSLGAASGGEEQFF. The CDR3 DNA reads as TGTGCCAGCAGTCTGGGAGCGGCTAGCGGGGGGGAGGAGCAGTTCTTC.

This sequence joins TRBV27 and TRBJ2-7, with TRBD1 matching 9 bases. Germline V gene sequence: CDR1 MNHEY, CDR2 SMNVEV (reference sequence). V lost 2 bases, J lost 4 bases, and 9 bases stayed unmatched. The length of the CDR3 is 16 residues. The CDR3, as DNA: TGTGCCAGCAGTTTAAAGGGACAGGGAGGTCGGTACGAGCAGTACTTC. This codes for CASSLKGQGGRYEQYF.

The chain joins TRBV28 to TRBJ2-5; 8 bases match TRBD2. Germline V lookup: CDR1 MDHEN, CDR2 SYDVKM. Trimming took 1 base from V and 4 from J; bases not matched to a gene: 8. The CDR3 runs 16 residues. CDR3 sequence reads: CASSLLGRGGIETQYF. As DNA, the CDR3 is TGTGCCAGCAGTTTATTAGGTCGGGGGGGTATAGAGACCCAGTACTTC.

The chain joins TRBV27 to TRBJ2-2; the match to TRBD1 covers 9 bases. The V gene end was trimmed by 6 bases and the J gene end by 5 bases; junction bases not matched to a gene: 1. Germline CDR1 reads MNHEY; CDR2 reads SMNVEV (reference sequence). CDR3 length: 13 amino acids. In DNA form, the CDR3 reads TGTGCCAGCAGAGGGACAGGGACCGGGGAGCTGTTTTTT. Protein: CASRGTGTGELFF.

The V gene is TRBV2, the J gene TRBJ1-5; tentatively, D is TRBD1 (5 bases). The CDR3 totals 15 residues. Germline CDR1 is SNHLY and CDR2 is FYNNEI. Trimming left V 4 bases short and J 0 bases short, with 10 bases between. The CDR3 sequence is CASSVTEYSNQPQHF. CDR3 sequence (DNA): TGTGCCAGCAGTGTGACAGAGTATAGCAATCAGCCCCAGCATTTT.

The chain is built from TRBV7-8 and TRBJ2-7, with 8 bases lining up with TRBD1. The CDR3 is made up of 19 amino acids. After removal of 5 bases from V and 2 bases from J, the junction contained 20 bases not matched to a gene. The V gene's germline CDR1 is SGHVS and CDR2 FQNEAQ. The CDR3 is CASSPDRGFARALAYEQYF. CDR3 nucleotides: TGTGCCAGCAGCCCAGACAGGGGTTTCGCTAGGGCCCTCGCCTACGAGCAGTACTTC.

The genes are TRBV12-3 or TRBV12-4 and TRBJ1-2, with D possibly matching TRBD1 (5 bases). V lost 5 bases and J lost 8, with 15 bases in between. The CDR3 has 13 amino acids. The CDR3 DNA follows: TGTGCCAGCAGTCCCCAGGGTTTCGTGGGCTACACCTTC. This codes for CASSPQGFVGYTF.

The chain recombines TRBV5-1 with TRBJ2-7; 10 bases agree with TRBD2. CDR3 size: 15 residues. V lost 0 bases, J lost 6 bases, and 6 bases stayed unmatched. CDR1 is SGHRS, CDR2 YFSETQ, per germline. DNA for the CDR3: TGCGCCAGCAGCTTGGGTCCCAGCGGGAGGGGCGAGCAGTACTTC. Translated, it gives CASSLGPSGRGEQYF. The full variable domain, in which reference TRBV5-1 and TRBJ2-7 provide the parts outside the CDR3, is KAGVTQTPRYLIKTRGQQVTLSCSPISGHRSVSWYQQTPGQGLQFLFEYFSETQRNKGNFPGRFSGRQFSNSRSEMNVSTLELGDSALYLCASSLGPSGRGEQYFGPGTRLTVT.

The chain links TRBV27 to TRBJ2-1; D might be TRBD1 (7 bases). The CDR3 has 12 residues. Between the trimmed V and J ends, which lost 3 bases and 10 bases, there was a span of 10 bases. The germline gives CDR1 MNHEY, CDR2 SMNVEV (reference sequence). The CDR3 loop reads CASSFQGGEQFF. DNA for the CDR3: TGTGCCAGCAGTTTCCAGGGGGGCGAGCAGTTCTTC.

The rearrangement uses TRBV18 and TRBJ2-5; tentative D call: TRBD1 (6 bases). The germline V gene encodes CDR1 KGHSH and CDR2 LQKENI. The ends were cut back, 0 bases at V and 1 base at J, with 9 bases in the middle. The CDR3 length is 15 residues. CDR3 sequence (DNA): TGTGCCAGCTCACCACCCGGACAGCTCCAAGAGACCCAGTACTTC. It codes for CASSPPGQLQETQYF.

Here the CDR3 DNA reads TGCGCCAGCAGCTCGAGCACAGATACGCAGTATTTT. Its protein is CASSSSTDTQYF. The chain carries TRBV5-1 and TRBJ2-3; D not resolved. Germline V CDR1 and CDR2: SGHRS, YFSETQ. V was cut by 3 bases and J by 0 bases, with 2 bases left in between. The CDR3 is made up of 12 amino acids. The full variable domain, in which reference TRBV5-1 and TRBJ2-3 provide the parts outside the CDR3, is KAGVTQTPRYLIKTRGQQVTLSCSPISGHRSVSWYQQTPGQGLQFLFEYFSETQRNKGNFPGRFSGRQFSNSRSEMNVSTLELGDSALYLCASSSSTDTQYFGPGTRLTVL.

DNA for the CDR3: TGTGCCACCAGTGAATCCGGGACAGGGCACGAGCAGTACTTC. Its protein is CATSESGTGHEQYF. V usage is TRBV24-1 and J usage is TRBJ2-7; 9 bases fit TRBD1. The V segment lost 4 bases and the J segment 5 bases; nucleotides outside the gene matches: 5. Germline CDR1 is KGHDR and CDR2 is SFDVKD. This CDR3 is 14 amino acids long.

This clone was counted many times. The V call is TRBV9, the J call TRBJ1-2; 7 positions agree with TRBD1. The trim removed 4 bases at V and 5 bases at J, leaving 8 bases unmatched. Germline lookup yields CDR1 SGDLS and CDR2 YYNGEE. The CDR3 spans 14 residues. The CDR3 region has the DNA TGTGCCAGCAGCACCGGGACAGTCATTTATGGCTACACCTTC. It encodes CASSTGTVIYGYTF.

This clone is a singleton in its sample. The chain uses TRBV7-3 and TRBJ2-3; 8 positions agree with TRBD1. The trim removed 5 bases at V and 2 bases at J, leaving 6 bases unmatched. Germline V gives CDR1 SGHTA, CDR2 FQGTGA. The CDR3 consists of 15 residues. The chain's CDR3 is CASSRGQGNTDTQYF. Written as DNA, the CDR3 is TGTGCCAGCAGCCGCGGACAGGGAAACACAGATACGCAGTATTTT. The full variable domain, completed using reference TRBV7-3 and TRBJ2-3, is GAGVSQTPSNKVTEKGKYVELRCDPISGHTALYWYRQSLGQGPEFLIYFQGTGAADDSGLPNDRFFAVRPEGSVSTLKIQRTERGDSAVYLCASSRGQGNTDTQYFGPGTRLTVL.

The chain couples TRBV23-1 to TRBJ2-4; 7 bases fit TRBD2. TRBV23-1 qualifies as an ORF whose function is uncertain. Trimming cost V 0 bases and J 1 base; bases outside gene matches: 9. The CDR3 is made up of 18 amino acids. The CDR3 DNA reads as TGCGCCAGCAGTCAATCCAGTAGAGGGAGGGCCGCCAAAAACATTCAGTACTTC. Amino acids: CASSQSSRGRAAKNIQYF.

The gene calls are TRBV7-8 and TRBJ1-5, with 8 bases lining up with TRBD1. This CDR3 region has 16 residues. The germline CDR1 and CDR2 sequences are SGHVS and FQNEAQ. V was clipped by 2 bases and J by 1 base; unmatched bases: 4. The DNA for the CDR3 is TGTGCCAGCAGCTTATCAAGGACAGGGAGCAATCAGCCCCAGCATTTT. This codes for CASSLSRTGSNQPQHF.

The chain is built from TRBV4-1 and TRBJ1-2; D is unresolved. Per the germline V gene, CDR1 is MGHRA and CDR2 is YSYEKL. Trimming stripped 2 bases from V and 2 bases from J, with 6 bases between. This CDR3 spans 13 amino acids. This chain's CDR3 is CASSQTRNYGYTF. As DNA, the CDR3 is TGCGCCAGCAGCCAAACCAGGAACTATGGCTACACCTTC.